This TCR beta chain appears in the sequencing data of a study of blood T cells in healthy people across ages. Study results and caveats: Changes seen in expanded clonotypes were possibly confounded by donor CMV status left unknown. When one million T cells were used, diversity estimates were thought to be underestimates.

It was with a sample-barcoded 5' primer and a J-beta primer mix that a second PCR of roughly 7 to 11 cycles was run. TCRdb used MiXCR to reprocess the 5' RACE reads, holding one entry per CDR3 protein. The data contain 1,100,000 or so distinct CDR3 sequences, 40% to 45% of them seen just once; the ten biggest clones take up approximately 17%. CDR3 length: 16 residues. Trimming at V came to 0 bases and at J to 5 bases, leaving 4 bases not matched to a gene. CDR1 and CDR2 from the germline V gene are SGDLS and YYNGEE. This clonotype was recorded many times. The antigen remains undetermined. The clonotype comes from an older woman in good health. The V and J genes are TRBV9 and TRBJ2-1, with 11 bases lining up with TRBD2. The sequencing input was blood. The CDR3 DNA reads TGTGCCAGCAGCGTAGCGGGACTAGCGGTGAACAATGAGCAGTTCTTC. Its protein product is CASSVAGLAVNNEQFF.